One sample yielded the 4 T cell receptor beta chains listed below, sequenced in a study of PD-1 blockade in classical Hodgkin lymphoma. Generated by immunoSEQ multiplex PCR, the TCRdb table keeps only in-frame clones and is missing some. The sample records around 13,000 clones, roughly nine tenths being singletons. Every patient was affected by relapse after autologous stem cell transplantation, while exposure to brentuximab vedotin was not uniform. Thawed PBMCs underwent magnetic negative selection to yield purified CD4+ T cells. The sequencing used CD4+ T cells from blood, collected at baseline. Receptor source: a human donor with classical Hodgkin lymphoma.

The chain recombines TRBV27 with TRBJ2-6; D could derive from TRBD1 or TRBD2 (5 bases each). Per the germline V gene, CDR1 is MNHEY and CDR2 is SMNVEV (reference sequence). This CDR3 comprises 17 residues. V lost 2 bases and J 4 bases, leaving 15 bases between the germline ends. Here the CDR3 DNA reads TGTGCCAGCAGTTTAAAGTTCATAGGGACCGGGGCCAACGTCCTGACTTTC. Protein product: CASSLKFIGTGANVLTF.

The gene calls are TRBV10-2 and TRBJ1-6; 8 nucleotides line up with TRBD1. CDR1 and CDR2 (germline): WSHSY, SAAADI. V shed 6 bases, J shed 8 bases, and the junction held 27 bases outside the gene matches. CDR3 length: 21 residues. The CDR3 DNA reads TGCGCCAGCAGGCAACTCGTCACTCATCTTCACTCGGACAGGGAAGATTCACCCCTCCACTTT. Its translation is CASRQLVTHLHSDREDSPLHF.

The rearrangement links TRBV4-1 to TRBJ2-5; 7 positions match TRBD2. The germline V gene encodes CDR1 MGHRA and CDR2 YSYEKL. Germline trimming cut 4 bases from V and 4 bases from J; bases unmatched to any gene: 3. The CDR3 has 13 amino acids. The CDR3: CASSRGGLETQYF. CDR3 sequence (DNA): TGCGCCAGCAGCCGGGGGGGTTTAGAGACCCAGTACTTC.

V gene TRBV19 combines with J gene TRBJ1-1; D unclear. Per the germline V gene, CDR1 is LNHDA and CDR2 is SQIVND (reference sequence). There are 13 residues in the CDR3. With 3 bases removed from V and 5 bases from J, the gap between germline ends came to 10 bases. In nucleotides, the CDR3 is TGTGCCAGTAGTATTCGAAAAGCGACTGAAGCTTTCTTT. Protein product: CASSIRKATEAFF. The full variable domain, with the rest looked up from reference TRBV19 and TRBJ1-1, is DGGITQSPKYLFRKEGQNVTLSCEQNLNHDAMYWYRQDPGQGLRLIYYSQIVNDFQKGDIAEGYSVSREKKESFPLTVTSAQKNPTAFYLCASSIRKATEAFFGQGTRLTVV.